The next 28 T cell receptor beta chains were all read from a single sample in a study of blood T cell repertoires in COVID-19. The repertoire was sequenced with immunoSEQ multiplex PCR; TCRdb's copy has only in-frame clones and lacks some. Among approximately 300,000 clones listed, 92% were seen once. The sample taken for sequencing was PBMCs or T cells enriched from blood (not recorded which). The receptor set was obtained from a woman aged 25 to 45 who had recovered from COVID-19.

The V and J genes are TRBV9 and TRBJ2-5; 9 bases align to TRBD1. Germline V CDR1 and CDR2: SGDLS, YYNGEE. Losses at the gene ends were 4 bases for V and 2 bases for J; bases not matched to a gene: 6. CDR3 size: 15 residues. The CDR3 region is CASSPTGGLQETQYF. The CDR3 DNA follows: TGTGCCAGCAGCCCCACAGGGGGCCTGCAAGAGACCCAGTACTTC.

A few counts support this clone. V and J are TRBV6-2 or TRBV6-3 and TRBJ1-2; D is possibly TRBD1 (5 bases). CDR1 and CDR2 (germline): MNHEY, SVGEGT. The V end was cut by 0 bases, the J end by 2 bases, with 7 bases between. The CDR3 is made up of 14 amino acids. DNA of the CDR3: TGTGCCAGCAGTTACTCGCCAGGGAACTATGGCTACACCTTC. This encodes CASSYSPGNYGYTF.

The V and J genes are TRBV7-9 and TRBJ2-1, with D possibly TRBD2 on 7 matching bases. The CDR3 loop spans 15 amino acids. Per the germline V gene, CDR1 is SEHNR and CDR2 is FQNEAQ (reference sequence). Trimming took 3 bases from V and 2 from J, leaving 11 bases between them. CDR3 DNA: TGTGCCAGCAGCTTCGGGGGGCCTGCCTACAATGAGCAGTTCTTC. This codes for CASSFGGPAYNEQFF.

Only one count was recorded for this clone. This chain links TRBV7-3 with TRBJ2-5, with 9 bases matching TRBD2. The junction had 4 bases not matched to a gene; V was cut back by 0 bases and J by 5 bases. This CDR3 contains 15 residues. Germline lookup yields CDR1 SGHTA and CDR2 FQGTGA. CDR3 DNA sequence: TGTGCCAGCAGCTTAACGGGGACTAGCCTTGAGACCCAGTACTTC. This encodes CASSLTGTSLETQYF.

The DNA of the CDR3 is TGTGCCAGCAGTTGGGGGGACTATGGCTACACCTTC. This encodes CASSWGDYGYTF. The rearrangement links TRBV28 to TRBJ1-2; D perhaps matches TRBD1 (5 bases). Germline values: CDR1 MDHEN, CDR2 SYDVKM. V lost 4 bases to trimming and J lost 3 bases, with 6 bases between them. The CDR3 extends over 12 amino acids.

The chain combines TRBV14 with TRBJ2-2, with D unresolved. Trimming stripped 4 bases from V and 7 bases from J, with 19 bases between. Germline values: CDR1 SGHDN, CDR2 FVKESK. The CDR3 length is 16 residues. CDR3 DNA sequence: TGTGCCAGCAGCCTCCCGGTTGGAGAAATGGTCGGGGAGCTGTTTTTT. Translating it yields CASSLPVGEMVGELFF.

The chain employs TRBV5-1 and TRBJ2-2, with 8 bases that match TRBD2. The CDR3 length is 16 residues. The V gene end was trimmed by 1 base and the J gene end by 4 bases; junction bases not matched to a gene: 6. From germline, CDR1 is SGHRS and CDR2 YFSETQ. CDR3 protein: CASSLIAGGRTGELFF. CDR3 nucleotides: TGCGCCAGCAGCTTGATCGCGGGAGGACGCACCGGGGAGCTGTTTTTT.

This sequence joins TRBV7-3 and TRBJ1-6; 10 bases fit TRBD1. The CDR3 is 14 residues long. The germline CDR1 and CDR2 sequences are SGHTA and FQGTGA. V shed 5 bases, J shed 7 bases, and the junction held 2 bases outside the gene matches. The CDR3: CASSMGQGNSPLHF. CDR3 coding DNA: TGTGCCAGCAGCATGGGACAGGGGAATTCACCCCTCCACTTT.

The genes are TRBV11-1 and TRBJ2-1; tentatively, D is TRBD1 (7 bases). The germline V gene has CDR1 SGHAT and CDR2 FQDESV (reference sequence). Trimming left V 4 bases short and J 7 bases short, with 14 bases between. The CDR3 sequence is 14 residues long. The CDR3 DNA is TGTGCCAGCAGCTCCCAGGCAGGGGGGAATGAGCAGTTCTTC. Protein: CASSSQAGGNEQFF.

This chain joins TRBV18 and TRBJ1-6, with D perhaps TRBD1 (5 bases). V lost 3 bases, J lost 8 bases, and 14 bases lay in between. The CDR3 contains 15 residues. Germline V gene lookup returns CDR1 KGHSH and CDR2 LQKENI. CDR3 bases: TGTGCCAGCTCACCTAATGGGGCTCTGGATTCACCCCTCCACTTT. Its translation is CASSPNGALDSPLHF.

This sequence joins TRBV12-3 or TRBV12-4 and TRBJ2-5, with TRBD2 identical over 8 bases. The ends lost 5 bases at V and 6 bases at J; junction bases unmatched: 2. The CDR3 has 12 residues. The chain's CDR3 is CASSRGGKTQYF. The DNA for the CDR3 is TGTGCCAGCAGTCGGGGGGGGAAGACCCAGTACTTC.

The chain employs TRBV11-3 and TRBJ2-3, with unresolved D. Between the trimmed V and J ends, which lost 2 bases and 0 bases, there was a span of 6 bases. Germline CDR1 is SGHNT and CDR2 is YENEEA. The CDR3 consists of 14 residues. Here the CDR3 DNA reads TGTGCCAGCAGCTTAATAGCTAGCACAGATACGCAGTATTTT. Its protein product is CASSLIASTDTQYF.

The chain is built from TRBV4-3 and TRBJ2-1; 12 positions match TRBD2. Germline trimming cut 0 bases from V and 4 bases from J; bases unmatched to any gene: 4. This CDR3 has 17 residues. CDR1 is LGHNA, CDR2 YSLEER, per germline. This CDR3 is CASSQDRGTSGYNEQFF. CDR3 bases: TGCGCCAGCAGCCAAGATCGGGGGACTAGCGGGTACAATGAGCAGTTCTTC.

The genes are TRBV11-3 and TRBJ2-3; D is unresolved. V lost 1 base and J lost 0, with 5 bases in between. Germline V gene data show CDR1 as SGHNT and CDR2 as YENEEA. This CDR3 region has 14 residues. The CDR3 spells CASSLVASTDTQYF. The CDR3 region has the DNA TGTGCCAGCAGCTTAGTAGCCAGCACAGATACGCAGTATTTT.

V usage is TRBV5-4 and J usage is TRBJ2-5; 10 bases agree with TRBD1. There are 15 residues in the CDR3. CDR1 and CDR2 (germline): SGHNT, YYREEE (reference sequence). J lost 3 bases, V lost 4 bases, and 6 bases had no gene match. CDR3 coding DNA: TGTGCCAGCAGCCCCCTGACAGGGGGCGAAGAGACCCAGTACTTC. This encodes CASSPLTGGEETQYF.

The genes are TRBV6-5 and TRBJ1-1; maybe TRBD1 (5 bases). Between the trimmed V and J ends, which lost 5 bases and 10 bases, there was a span of 17 bases. CDR3 size: 13 residues. From germline, CDR1 is MNHEY and CDR2 SVGAGI. The CDR3 DNA follows: TGTGCCAGCAGTCGCGTCCCCAACGGGGGAGCTTTCTTT. It encodes CASSRVPNGGAFF.

This clone has only one observation. This chain uses TRBV6-5 with TRBJ1-6; the match to TRBD1 covers 7 bases. The CDR3 has 14 residues. Germline trimming cut 4 bases from V and 9 bases from J; bases unmatched to any gene: 6. The germline CDR1 and CDR2 sequences are MNHEY and SVGAGI. Written as DNA, the CDR3 is TGTGCCAGCAGTTGGAGACAGGGCGGTTCACCCCTCCACTTT. This sequence encodes CASSWRQGGSPLHF.

The chain recombines TRBV9 with TRBJ2-7; 8 nucleotides align to TRBD2. The CDR3 runs 15 residues. Germline V gene lookup returns CDR1 SGDLS and CDR2 YYNGEE. V lost 3 bases and J lost 5; bases outside the gene matches: 10. The CDR3 loop is CASSAGGAGAHEQYF. The DNA for the CDR3 is TGTGCCAGCAGCGCCGGGGGGGCGGGGGCCCACGAGCAGTACTTC.

The V call is TRBV19, the J call TRBJ2-1, with TRBD1 matching over 9 bases. From germline, CDR1 is LNHDA and CDR2 SQIVND (reference sequence). V lost 1 base, J lost 4 bases, and 5 bases stayed unmatched. The CDR3 is 16 residues long. CDR3 in DNA: TGTGCCAGTAGTATAGCACAGGGGGCTAAGTACAATGAGCAGTTCTTC. It translates to CASSIAQGAKYNEQFF.

This sequence joins TRBV6-7 and TRBJ1-1; unclear D gene. TRBV6-7 is designated an ORF whose function remains uncertain. The CDR3 covers 17 residues. The ends were cut back, 2 bases at V and 6 bases at J, with 22 bases in the middle. CDR3 coding DNA: TGTGCCAGCAGTTACCCTGGGGTTCCGGGGTCTGGGCCTGAAGCTTTCTTT. This gives the protein CASSYPGVPGSGPEAFF.

The rearrangement links TRBV5-6 to TRBJ1-2; no clear D gene. Between the trimmed V and J ends, which lost 4 bases and 2 bases, there was a span of 6 bases. From germline, CDR1 is SGHDT and CDR2 YYEEEE. CDR3 length equals 12 residues. The CDR3 DNA follows: TGTGCCAGCAGCCCGGGGAACTATGGCTACACCTTC. Its translation: CASSPGNYGYTF.

The rearrangement joins TRBV6-5 to TRBJ2-3; a weak D match, TRBD1 (5 bases). The V gene's germline CDR1 is MNHEY and CDR2 SVGAGI. V lost 7 bases and J 8 bases, leaving 16 bases between the germline ends. This CDR3 is built from 13 residues. CDR3 sequence: CASKQGPQGTQYF. For the CDR3, the DNA is TGTGCCAGCAAGCAGGGTCCCCAAGGTACGCAGTATTTT.

CDR3 nucleotides: TGTGCCAGCAGCCCCCCGGCGGCACCCCTCCACTTT. Its protein is CASSPPAAPLHF. The chain couples TRBV16 to TRBJ1-6, with no clear D. The CDR3 runs to 12 residues. The V end was cut by 4 bases, the J end by 11 bases, with 9 bases between. CDR1 and CDR2 from the germline V gene are KGHSY and FQNENV.

Only a few counts were recorded for this clone. The J gene is TRBJ1-1, the V gene TRBV3-1 (or the pseudogene TRBV3-2); D is perhaps TRBD1 (5 bases). Germline values: CDR1 LGHDT, CDR2 YNNKEL (reference sequence). This CDR3 has 12 amino acids. V gave up 4 bases and J gave up 5 bases, with 8 bases separating them. The CDR3 DNA reads TGTGCCAGCAGCCTCAAGGGGACTGAAGCTTTCTTT. Protein product: CASSLKGTEAFF.

The rearrangement links TRBV14 to TRBJ2-6; D call uncertain. Germline V gene sequence: CDR1 SGHDN, CDR2 FVKESK. CDR3 length: 14 residues. V lost 4 bases, J lost 1 base, and 5 bases lay in between. The CDR3: CASSPLSGANVLTF. The DNA of the CDR3 is TGTGCCAGCAGCCCCTTATCTGGGGCCAACGTCCTGACTTTC.

This clone has just one count. The chain uses TRBV28 and TRBJ1-6; D perhaps matches TRBD1 (6 bases). The CDR3 sequence is 14 residues long. From germline, CDR1 is MDHEN and CDR2 SYDVKM. V lost 4 bases to trimming and J lost 3 bases, with 7 bases between them. The CDR3 sequence: CASSSDSYNSPLHF. The CDR3 DNA sequence: TGTGCCAGCAGTTCGGACAGCTATAATTCACCCCTCCACTTT.

CDR3 protein: CASSVSGQDNQPQHF. The CDR3 DNA reads as TGTGCCAGCAGCGTATCGGGACAGGACAATCAGCCCCAGCATTTT. V gene TRBV9 combines with J gene TRBJ1-5; 8 bases are shared with TRBD1. The CDR3 totals 15 residues. The ends lost 1 base at V and 3 bases at J; junction bases unmatched: 3. Germline CDR1 and CDR2: SGDLS and YYNGEE.

CDR3: CASRLAGGYEQYF. In DNA form, the CDR3 reads TGTGCCAGCCGACTAGCGGGGGGTTACGAGCAGTACTTC. The V and J genes are TRBV7-2 and TRBJ2-7; TRBD2 matches 13 bases. Germline-derived CDR1 and CDR2 are SGHTA and FQGNSA. CDR3 length equals 13 residues. V was clipped by 8 bases and J by 4 bases; unmatched bases: 2.